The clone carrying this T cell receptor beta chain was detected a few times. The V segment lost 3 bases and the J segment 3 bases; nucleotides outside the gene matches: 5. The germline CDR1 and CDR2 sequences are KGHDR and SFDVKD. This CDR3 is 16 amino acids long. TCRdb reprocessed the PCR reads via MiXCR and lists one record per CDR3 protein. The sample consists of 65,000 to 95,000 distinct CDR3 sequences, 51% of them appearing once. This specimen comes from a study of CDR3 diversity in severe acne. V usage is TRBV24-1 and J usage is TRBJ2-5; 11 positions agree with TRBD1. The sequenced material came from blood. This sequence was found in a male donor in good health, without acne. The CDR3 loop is CATSDPDRGREETQYF. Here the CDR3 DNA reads TGTGCCACCAGTGATCCGGACAGGGGGCGCGAAGAGACCCAGTACTTC.